The sequence of this T cell receptor (beta chain) was determined in a study of T cell responses to AZD1222 COVID-19 vaccine. Study context: Pooling of second doses given at about 4 or about 12 weeks was done. Study conclusions and caveats: Possibly, clonal diversity was underestimated; donors were largely white British and included more females. Increased Spike-specific TCR breadth and depth were observed after two AZD1222 doses. Repertoires in all cases were sampled only once the peak T cell response had passed.

Some clones are missing from TCRdb's copy, which holds only in-frame ones; the method was immunoSEQ multiplex PCR. The table shows 84,000 or so clones, with 75% to 90% occurring only once. On this clone: The target antigen is unknown.

With 2 bases removed from V and 4 bases from J, the gap between germline ends came to 11 bases. Germline V gives CDR1 SNHLY, CDR2 FYNNEI. This CDR3 has 14 amino acids. The sample here was peripheral blood, taken on day 0 of AZD1222 vaccination. The chain carries TRBV2 and TRBJ1-1; tentative D call: TRBD1 (6 bases). This receptor was identified in an adult in good health. Here the CDR3 reads CASSENRAGTEAFF. The CDR3 coding sequence is TGTGCCAGCAGTGAAAACAGGGCCGGCACTGAAGCTTTCTTT.